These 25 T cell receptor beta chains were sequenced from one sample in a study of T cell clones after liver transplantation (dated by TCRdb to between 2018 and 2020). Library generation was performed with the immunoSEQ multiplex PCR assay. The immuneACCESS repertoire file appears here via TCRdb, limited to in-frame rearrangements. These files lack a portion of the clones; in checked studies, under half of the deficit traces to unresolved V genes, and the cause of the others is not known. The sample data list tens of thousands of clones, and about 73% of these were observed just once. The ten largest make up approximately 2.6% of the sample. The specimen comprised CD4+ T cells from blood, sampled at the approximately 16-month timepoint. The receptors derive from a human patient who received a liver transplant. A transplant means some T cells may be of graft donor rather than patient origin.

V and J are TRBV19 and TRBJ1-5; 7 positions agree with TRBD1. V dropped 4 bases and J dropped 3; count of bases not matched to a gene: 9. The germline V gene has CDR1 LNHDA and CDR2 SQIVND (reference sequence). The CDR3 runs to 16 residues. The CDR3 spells CASSTPQGGPNQPQHF. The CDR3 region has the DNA TGTGCCAGTAGTACCCCTCAGGGGGGCCCCAATCAGCCCCAGCATTTT.

CDR3 sequence (DNA): TGTGCCAGCAGCCAAGATCTGGGAAAAATAGAGACCCAGTACTTC. Translating gives CASSQDLGKIETQYF. This sequence joins TRBV14 and TRBJ2-5; D unresolved. V lost 0 bases and J 4 bases, leaving 12 bases between the germline ends. The CDR3 runs to 15 residues. Germline values: CDR1 SGHDN, CDR2 FVKESK.

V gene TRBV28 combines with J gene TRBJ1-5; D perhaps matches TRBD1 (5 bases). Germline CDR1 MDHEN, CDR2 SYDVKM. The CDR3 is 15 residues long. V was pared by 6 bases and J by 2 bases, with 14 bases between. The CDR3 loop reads CASRNWGVGNQPQHF. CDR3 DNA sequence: TGTGCCAGCAGAAATTGGGGGGTTGGCAATCAGCCCCAGCATTTT.

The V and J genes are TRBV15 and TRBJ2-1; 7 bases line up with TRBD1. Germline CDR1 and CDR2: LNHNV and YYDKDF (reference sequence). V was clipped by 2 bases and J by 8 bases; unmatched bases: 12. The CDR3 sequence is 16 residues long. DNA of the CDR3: TGTGCCACCAGCAGATACACAGGGGTCCTCCCGGATGAGCAGTTCTTC. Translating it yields CATSRYTGVLPDEQFF.

CDR3: CSATGPNQPQHF. The DNA of the CDR3 is TGCAGCGCCACGGGCCCCAATCAGCCCCAGCATTTT. The chain uses TRBV29-1 and TRBJ1-5; no firm D call. Per the germline V gene, CDR1 is SQVTM and CDR2 is ANQGSEA. This CDR3 has 12 amino acids. V lost 7 bases, J lost 3 bases, and 10 bases lay in between. The complete variable domain, with remaining parts taken from reference TRBV29-1 and TRBJ1-5, reads SAVISQKPSRDICQRGTSLTIQCQVDSQVTMMFWYRQQPGQSLTLIATANQGSEATYESGFVIDKFPISRPNLTFSTLTVSNMSPEDSSIYLCSATGPNQPQHFGDGTRLSIL.

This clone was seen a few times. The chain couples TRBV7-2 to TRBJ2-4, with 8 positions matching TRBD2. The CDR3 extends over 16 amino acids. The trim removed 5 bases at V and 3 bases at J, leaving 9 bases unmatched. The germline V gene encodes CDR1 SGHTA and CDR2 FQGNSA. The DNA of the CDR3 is TGTGCCAGCAGCCCAAAAGCGGGAGCTGGCAAAAACATTCAGTACTTC. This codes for CASSPKAGAGKNIQYF.

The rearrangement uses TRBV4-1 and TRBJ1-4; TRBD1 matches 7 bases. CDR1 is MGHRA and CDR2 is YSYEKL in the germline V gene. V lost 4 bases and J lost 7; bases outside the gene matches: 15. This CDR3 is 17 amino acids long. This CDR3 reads CASSLTHKGGAGEKLFF. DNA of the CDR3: TGCGCCAGCAGCCTCACTCATAAAGGGGGCGCGGGTGAAAAACTGTTTTTT.

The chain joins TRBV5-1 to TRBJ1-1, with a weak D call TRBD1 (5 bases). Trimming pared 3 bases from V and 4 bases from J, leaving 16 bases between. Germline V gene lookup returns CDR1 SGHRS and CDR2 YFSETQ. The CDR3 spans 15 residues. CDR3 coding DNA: TGCGCCAGCAGCTCCAGGGAGGGTGGAGGCACTGAAGCTTTCTTT. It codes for CASSSREGGGTEAFF.

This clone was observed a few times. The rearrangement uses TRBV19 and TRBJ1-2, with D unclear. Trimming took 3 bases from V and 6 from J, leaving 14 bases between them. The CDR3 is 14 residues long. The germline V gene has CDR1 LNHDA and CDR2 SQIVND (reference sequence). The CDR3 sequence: CASSIPLEGDGYTF. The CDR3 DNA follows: TGTGCCAGTAGTATCCCCCTGGAGGGTGATGGCTACACCTTC.

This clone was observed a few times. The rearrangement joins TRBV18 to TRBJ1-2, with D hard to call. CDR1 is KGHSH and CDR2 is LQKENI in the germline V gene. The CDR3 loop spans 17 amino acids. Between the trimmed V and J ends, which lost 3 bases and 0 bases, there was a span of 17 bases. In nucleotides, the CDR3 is TGTGCCAGCTCACCTGGGGAAACCCCTTATTCTAACTATGGCTACACCTTC. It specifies CASSPGETPYSNYGYTF.

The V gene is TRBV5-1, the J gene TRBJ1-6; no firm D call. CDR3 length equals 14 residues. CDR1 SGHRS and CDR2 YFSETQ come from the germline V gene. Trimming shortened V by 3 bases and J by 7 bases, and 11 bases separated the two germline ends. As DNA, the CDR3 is TGCGCCAGCAGCTCCGGGTCCGAGAATTCACCCCTCCACTTT. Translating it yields CASSSGSENSPLHF.

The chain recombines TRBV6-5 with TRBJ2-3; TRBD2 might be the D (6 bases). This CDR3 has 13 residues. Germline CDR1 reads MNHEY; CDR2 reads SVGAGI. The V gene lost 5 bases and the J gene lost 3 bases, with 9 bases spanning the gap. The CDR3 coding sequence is TGTGCCAGCAGTCCCCGGGGGACAGATACGCAGTATTTT. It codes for CASSPRGTDTQYF.

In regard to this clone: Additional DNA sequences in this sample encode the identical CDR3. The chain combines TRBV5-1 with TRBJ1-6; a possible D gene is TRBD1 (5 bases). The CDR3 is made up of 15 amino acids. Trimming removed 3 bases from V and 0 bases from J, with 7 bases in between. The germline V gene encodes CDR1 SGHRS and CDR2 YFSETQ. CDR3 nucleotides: TGCGCCAGCAGCTCGGGGGGCTCCTATAATTCACCCCTCCACTTT. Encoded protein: CASSSGGSYNSPLHF.

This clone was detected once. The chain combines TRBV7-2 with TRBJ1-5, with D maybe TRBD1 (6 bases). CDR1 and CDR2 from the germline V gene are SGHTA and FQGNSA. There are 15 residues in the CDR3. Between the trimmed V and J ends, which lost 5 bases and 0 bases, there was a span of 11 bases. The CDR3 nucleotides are TGTGCCAGCAGCCCCGGGGGCAATAGCAATCAGCCCCAGCATTTT. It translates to CASSPGGNSNQPQHF.

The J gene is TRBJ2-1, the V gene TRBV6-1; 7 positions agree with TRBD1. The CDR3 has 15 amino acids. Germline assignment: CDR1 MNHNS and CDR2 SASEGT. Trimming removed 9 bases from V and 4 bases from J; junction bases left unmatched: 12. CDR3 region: CASLKPGQLYNEQFF. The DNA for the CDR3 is TGTGCCAGTTTGAAACCGGGACAGTTATACAATGAGCAGTTCTTC.

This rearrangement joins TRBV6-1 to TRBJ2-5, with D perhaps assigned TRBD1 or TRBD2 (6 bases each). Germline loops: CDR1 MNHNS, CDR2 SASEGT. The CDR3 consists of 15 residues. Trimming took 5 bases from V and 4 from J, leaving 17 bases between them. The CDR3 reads CASSPLTRGVETQYF. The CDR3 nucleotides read TGTGCCAGCAGTCCGCTGACTAGGGGGGTAGAGACCCAGTACTTC.

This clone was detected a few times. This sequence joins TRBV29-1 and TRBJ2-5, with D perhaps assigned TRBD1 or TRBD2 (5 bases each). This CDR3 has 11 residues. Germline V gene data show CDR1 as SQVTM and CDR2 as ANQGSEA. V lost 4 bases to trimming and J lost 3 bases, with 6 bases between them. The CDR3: CSVGGEETQYF. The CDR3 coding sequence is TGCAGCGTTGGAGGGGAAGAGACCCAGTACTTC.

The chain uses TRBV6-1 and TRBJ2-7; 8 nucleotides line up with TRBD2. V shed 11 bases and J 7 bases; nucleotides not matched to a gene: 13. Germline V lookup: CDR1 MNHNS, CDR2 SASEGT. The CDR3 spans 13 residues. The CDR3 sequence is CAREGENPGEQYV. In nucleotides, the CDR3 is TGTGCCCGGGAGGGGGAGAACCCGGGGGAGCAGTACGTC.

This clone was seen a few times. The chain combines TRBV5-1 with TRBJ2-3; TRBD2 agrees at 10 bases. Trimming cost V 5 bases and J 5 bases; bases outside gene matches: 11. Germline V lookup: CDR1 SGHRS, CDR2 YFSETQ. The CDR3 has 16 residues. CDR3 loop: CASRTGTSVSGDTQYF. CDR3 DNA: TGCGCCAGCAGAACCGGGACTAGCGTATCGGGAGATACGCAGTATTTT. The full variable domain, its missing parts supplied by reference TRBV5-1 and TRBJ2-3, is KAGVTQTPRYLIKTRGQQVTLSCSPISGHRSVSWYQQTPGQGLQFLFEYFSETQRNKGNFPGRFSGRQFSNSRSEMNVSTLELGDSALYLCASRTGTSVSGDTQYFGPGTRLTVL.

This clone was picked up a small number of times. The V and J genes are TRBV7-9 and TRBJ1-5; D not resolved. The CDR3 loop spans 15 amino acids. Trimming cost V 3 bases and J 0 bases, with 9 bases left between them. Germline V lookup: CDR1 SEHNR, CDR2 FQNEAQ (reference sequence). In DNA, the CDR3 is TGTGCCAGCAGCTTGAATGAAGATAGCAATCAGCCCCAGCATTTT. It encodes CASSLNEDSNQPQHF.

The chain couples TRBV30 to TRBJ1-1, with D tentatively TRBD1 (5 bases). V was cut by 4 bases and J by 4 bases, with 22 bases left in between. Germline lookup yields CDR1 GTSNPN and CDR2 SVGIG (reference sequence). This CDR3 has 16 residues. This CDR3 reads CAWMNGGARHLTEAFF. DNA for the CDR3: TGTGCCTGGATGAATGGGGGTGCTCGCCACCTCACTGAAGCTTTCTTT.

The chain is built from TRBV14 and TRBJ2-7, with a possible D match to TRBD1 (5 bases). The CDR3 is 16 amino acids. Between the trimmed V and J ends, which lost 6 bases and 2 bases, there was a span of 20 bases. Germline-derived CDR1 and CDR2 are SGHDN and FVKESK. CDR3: CASSPNDSLKPYEQYF. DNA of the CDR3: TGTGCCAGCAGTCCCAACGACAGCTTAAAACCCTACGAGCAGTACTTC.

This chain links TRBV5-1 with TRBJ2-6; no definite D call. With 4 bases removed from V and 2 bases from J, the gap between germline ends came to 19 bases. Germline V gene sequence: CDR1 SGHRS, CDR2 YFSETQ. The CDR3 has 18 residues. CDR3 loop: CASSRVTPLATGANVLTF. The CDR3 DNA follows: TGCGCCAGCAGCAGAGTAACTCCTTTGGCTACTGGGGCCAACGTCCTGACTTTC.

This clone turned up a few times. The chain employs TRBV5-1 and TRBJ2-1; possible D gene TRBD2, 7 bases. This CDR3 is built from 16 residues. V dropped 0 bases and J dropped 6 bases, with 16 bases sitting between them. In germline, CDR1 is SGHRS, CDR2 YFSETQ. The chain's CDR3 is CASSLGGGGGFNEQFF. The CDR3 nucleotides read TGCGCCAGCAGCTTGGGAGGCGGGGGCGGTTTCAATGAGCAGTTCTTC.

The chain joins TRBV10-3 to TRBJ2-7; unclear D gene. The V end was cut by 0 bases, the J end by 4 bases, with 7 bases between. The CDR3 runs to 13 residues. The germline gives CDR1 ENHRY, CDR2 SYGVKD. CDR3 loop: CAISESNGYEQYF. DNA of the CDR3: TGTGCCATCAGTGAGTCGAATGGTTACGAGCAGTACTTC.